These T cell receptor beta chains were read from a single sample in a study of blood T cell repertoires in COVID-19. The repertoire was sequenced with immunoSEQ multiplex PCR; TCRdb's copy has only in-frame clones and lacks some. The sample lists over 250,000 clones, around 90% occurring once. The sequenced material came from PBMCs or T cells enriched from blood (not recorded which). These receptors came from a woman between 25 and 40 years old who had recovered from COVID-19. Both conserved end residues are part of each CDR3. The D gene is left open where the match is weak. Size tells how often a clone was seen (once, few, many) or the class of an expanded clone, and some rows leave it out.

CDR3 DNA: TGCGCCAGCAGCTTCACTAGCGGGAGCTACAATGAGCAGTTCTTC
CDR3 protein: CASSFTSGSYNEQFF
V gene: TRBV5-1
D gene: TRBD2
J gene: TRBJ2-1
clone size: few

CDR3 DNA: TGTGCCAGCAGCGTAGTGTCGGGGAATGGTGCGGAGACCCAGTACTTC
CDR3 protein: CASSVVSGNGAETQYF
V gene: TRBV9
D gene: .
J gene: TRBJ2-5
clone size: .

CDR3 DNA: TGTGCCGGTAGCGGGGGCGGGGAGCTGTTTTTT
CDR3 protein: CAGSGGGELFF
V gene: TRBV6-6
D gene: TRBD2
J gene: TRBJ2-2
clone size: .

CDR3 DNA: TGTGCCAGCAGCATTGGGCGAAGCTCCTACGAGCAGTACTTC
CDR3 protein: CASSIGRSSYEQYF
V gene: TRBV7-9
D gene: .
J gene: TRBJ2-7
clone size: .

CDR3 DNA: TGTGCCAGCAGCCCCGGTGGTTTAACCAAAAACATTCAGTACTTC
CDR3 protein: CASSPGGLTKNIQYF
V gene: TRBV13
D gene: .
J gene: TRBJ2-4
clone size: .

CDR3 DNA: TGTGCCATCAGTGAGGGACAGGGAGGGGACTATGGCTACACCTTC
CDR3 protein: CAISEGQGGDYGYTF
V gene: TRBV10-3
D gene: TRBD1
J gene: TRBJ1-2
clone size: .

CDR3 DNA: TGCGCCAGCAGCCCCGCCTGGGGCCGGCAGGAGCAGTTCTTC
CDR3 protein: CASSPAWGRQEQFF
V gene: TRBV4-1
D gene: .
J gene: TRBJ2-1
clone size: .

CDR3 DNA: TGTGCCAGCAGCCCCCGCGGCCTTCGTCGAGGCACTGAAGCTTTCTTT
CDR3 protein: CASSPRGLRRGTEAFF
V gene: TRBV7-8
D gene: .
J gene: TRBJ1-1
clone size: .

CDR3 DNA: TGTGCCAGCAGCTCCTGGGGGGATCAGGCTGACGAGCAGTACTTC
CDR3 protein: CASSSWGDQADEQYF
V gene: TRBV11-3
D gene: .
J gene: TRBJ2-7
clone size: .

CDR3 DNA: TGTGCTAGCAGCCTCCGTAGGGGACAGGTTACCTACGAGCAGTACTTC
CDR3 protein: CASSLRRGQVTYEQYF
V gene: TRBV7-7
D gene: TRBD1
J gene: TRBJ2-7
clone size: .

CDR3 DNA: TGTGCCAGCAGTTCTCTGCTTTTATCGGGCGAGCAGTACTTC
CDR3 protein: CASSSLLLSGEQYF
V gene: TRBV6-5
D gene: .
J gene: TRBJ2-7
clone size: .